Sequencing of this T cell receptor (beta chain) was carried out in a study of T-cell reconstitution after alpha-beta-depleted transplantation in children. The table lists this clonotype with a few counts. During its preparation, the TCRbeta library received unique molecular identifiers. TCRdb recomputed calls from the PCR reads with MiXCR, one row per CDR3 protein. The data hold approximately 1,000,000 distinct CDR3 sequences, with roughly 29% observed a single time. The sequencing used PBMCs, mostly from graft donor cells, collected 360 days after TCRalphabeta/CD19-depleted stem cell transplant. This receptor was obtained from a boy under two years old who had a stem cell transplant for SCID, so the T cells may come from the graft donor.

The CDR3: CASSLAADRVWNSPLHF. Here the CDR3 DNA reads TGTGCCAGCAGTTTAGCCGCGGACAGGGTTTGGAATTCACCCCTCCACTTT. This chain joins TRBV12-3 or TRBV12-4 and TRBJ1-6; 8 positions agree with TRBD1. The J segment lost 7 bases and the V segment lost 0 bases, leaving 8 bases of the junction unmatched. The CDR3 sequence is 17 residues long.